A single sample gave rise to the 18 T cell receptor beta chains below, sequenced in a study of technical replicates of blood from a handful of donors. Assay: immunoSEQ multiplex PCR; the TCRdb copy retains only in-frame clones and omits some. This table has 75,000 to 95,000 clones, about 94% appearing once. Source material: T cells isolated from PBMCs. The source of these receptors is a human donor in good health.

This rearrangement joins TRBV6-5 to TRBJ1-2, with TRBD1 matching over 7 bases. The CDR3 spans 15 residues. V was clipped by 5 bases and J by 5 bases; unmatched bases: 11. The germline V gene encodes CDR1 MNHEY and CDR2 SVGAGI. The CDR3 here is CASSRQMTGMYGYTF. DNA for the CDR3: TGTGCCAGCAGTCGGCAAATGACAGGGATGTATGGCTACACCTTC.

This clone showed up just once. The V gene is TRBV7-9, the J gene TRBJ2-7; possibly TRBD1 for D (5 bases). The germline V gene encodes CDR1 SEHNR and CDR2 FQNEAQ (reference sequence). The CDR3 has 19 residues. V was pared by 2 bases and J by 0 bases, with 23 bases between. Here the CDR3 reads CASSLPQSLQVRSSYEQYF. The CDR3 bases are TGTGCCAGCAGCTTACCCCAGTCCCTACAGGTCAGGAGCTCCTACGAGCAGTACTTC.

The chain has TRBV6-1 and TRBJ2-6; 8 bases line up with TRBD1. The CDR3 is 15 residues long. V lost 5 bases, J lost 2 bases, and 2 bases stayed unmatched. The V gene's germline CDR1 is MNHNS and CDR2 SASEGT. Here the CDR3 reads CASSSQGAGANVLTF. The CDR3 bases are TGTGCCAGCAGTTCACAGGGGGCTGGGGCCAACGTCCTGACTTTC.

The chain is built from TRBV23-1 and TRBJ2-1; 10 nucleotides match TRBD2. TRBV23-1 is an ORF, with its function uncertain. With V trimmed by 11 bases and J by 8 bases, 12 bases remained unmatched. The CDR3 covers 14 residues. The CDR3 bases are TGCGCCTCTAATCCCAGCGGGGGGGCATATGAGCAGTTCTTC. It encodes CASNPSGGAYEQFF.

The rearrangement uses TRBV19 and TRBJ2-1; 9 bases agree with TRBD2. With V trimmed by 5 bases and J by 7 bases, 9 bases remained unmatched. This CDR3 has 15 residues. Germline CDR1 reads LNHDA; CDR2 reads SQIVND (reference sequence). The CDR3 loop is CASSALTSGLNEQFF. CDR3 coding DNA: TGTGCCAGTAGTGCATTGACTAGCGGTCTTAATGAGCAGTTCTTC.

V usage is TRBV6-5 and J usage is TRBJ2-7, with 7 nucleotides matching TRBD1. This CDR3 is 14 amino acids long. After removal of 6 bases from V and 2 bases from J, the junction contained 7 bases not matched to a gene. Per germline, CDR1 MNHEY and CDR2 SVGAGI. The CDR3 loop is CASSNRGSTYEQYF. CDR3 DNA: TGTGCCAGCAGCAACAGGGGATCAACCTACGAGCAGTACTTC.

The J gene is TRBJ2-7, the V gene TRBV14; D may be TRBD1 (6 bases). Per the germline V gene, CDR1 is SGHDN and CDR2 is FVKESK. Trimming left V 1 base short and J 4 bases short, with 17 bases between. This CDR3 is 16 amino acids long. The CDR3 DNA sequence: TGTGCCAGCAGCCAAGTAGGCCAGGGGACCCCGTACGAGCAGTACTTC. Its protein product is CASSQVGQGTPYEQYF.

The V call is TRBV7-2, the J call TRBJ2-2; TRBD1 matches 8 bases. This CDR3 has 18 amino acids. CDR1 is SGHTA, CDR2 FQGNSA, per germline. V was pared by 5 bases and J by 2 bases, with 13 bases of the junction left unmatched. This CDR3 reads CASSHSAIGQGNTGELFF. CDR3 bases: TGTGCCAGCAGCCACAGTGCGATCGGACAGGGTAACACCGGGGAGCTGTTTTTT.

The chain recombines TRBV28 with TRBJ1-2; tentative D call: TRBD1 (6 bases). Trimming cost V 6 bases and J 8 bases, with 13 bases left between them. The CDR3 extends over 12 amino acids. Germline V gene sequence: CDR1 MDHEN, CDR2 SYDVKM. The CDR3 region has the DNA TGTGCCAGCAGCGGGACAATTCAGGGCTACACCTTC. Translated, it gives CASSGTIQGYTF.

The chain uses TRBV25-1 and TRBJ2-2, with 7 bases fitting TRBD2. Looked up from germline, CDR1 is MGHDK and CDR2 is SYGVNS. The CDR3 runs to 14 residues. The V segment lost 5 bases and the J segment 2 bases; nucleotides outside the gene matches: 2. Here the CDR3 DNA reads TGTGCCAGCAGTTGGGGGGGAAACACCGGGGAGCTGTTTTTT. Translated: CASSWGGNTGELFF.

This chain links TRBV7-9 with TRBJ2-1; no definite D call. Germline values: CDR1 SEHNR, CDR2 FQNEAQ (reference sequence). The CDR3 runs to 12 residues. V lost 1 base, J lost 8 bases, and 6 bases lay in between. The CDR3 sequence: CASSLGRYEQFF. The CDR3 nucleotides read TGTGCCAGCAGCTTAGGGCGGTATGAGCAGTTCTTC.

This chain uses TRBV20-1 with TRBJ1-1; TRBD1 might be the D (6 bases). The CDR3 has 11 residues. From germline, CDR1 is DFQATT and CDR2 SNEGSKA (reference sequence). Trimming removed 8 bases from V and 4 bases from J, with 11 bases in between. The CDR3 DNA follows: TGCAGTCAATGGGGGCTCACTGAAGCTTTCTTT. It yields the protein CSQWGLTEAFF.

The chain is built from TRBV5-1 and TRBJ2-3; 7 bases align to TRBD1. This CDR3 spans 15 amino acids. The germline V gene has CDR1 SGHRS and CDR2 YFSETQ. V was clipped by 2 bases and J by 4 bases; unmatched bases: 7. CDR3 sequence reads: CASSLTGDPPDTQYF. The CDR3 region has the DNA TGCGCCAGCAGCTTAACAGGGGACCCCCCAGATACGCAGTATTTT.

The chain has TRBV4-1 and TRBJ1-5, with 8 bases that match TRBD1. CDR3 length equals 15 residues. Germline values: CDR1 MGHRA, CDR2 YSYEKL. Trimming at V came to 0 bases and at J to 6 bases, leaving 4 bases not matched to a gene. The CDR3 DNA sequence: TGCGCCAGCAGCCAAGACAGGGGGCGAAGTCAGCCCCAGCATTTT. Translated, it gives CASSQDRGRSQPQHF.

The rearrangement links TRBV4-2 to TRBJ1-1; D not resolved. There are 11 residues in the CDR3. Germline CDR1 reads LGHNA; CDR2 reads YNFKEQ. Between the trimmed V and J ends, which lost 0 bases and 11 bases, there was a span of 7 bases. CDR3 protein: CASSQEAGAFF. Written as DNA, the CDR3 is TGTGCCAGCAGCCAAGAGGCGGGGGCTTTCTTT.

This clone was counted once. V usage is TRBV9 and J usage is TRBJ2-2; TRBD2 matches 11 bases. This CDR3 region has 22 residues. Trimming cost V 0 bases and J 5 bases; bases outside gene matches: 21. Per germline, CDR1 SGDLS and CDR2 YYNGEE. This chain's CDR3 is CASSVAYIPGTSGLEVTGELFF. The CDR3 nucleotides read TGTGCCAGCAGCGTAGCATACATACCCGGGACTAGCGGCCTGGAGGTAACCGGGGAGCTGTTTTTT.

This sequence joins TRBV6-5 and TRBJ2-3; D gene unclear. Germline V gene lookup returns CDR1 MNHEY and CDR2 SVGAGI. V dropped 7 bases and J dropped 1 base, with 15 bases sitting between them. The CDR3 is made up of 15 amino acids. The CDR3 region has the DNA TGTGCCAGCACCTTACTTGGTCTGGGCACAGATACGCAGTATTTT. It codes for CASTLLGLGTDTQYF.

V usage is TRBV19 and J usage is TRBJ2-7, with 7 bases matching TRBD2. This CDR3 region has 11 residues. Germline V CDR1 and CDR2: LNHDA, SQIVND (reference sequence). Trimming took 7 bases from V and 6 from J; bases not matched to a gene: 3. The CDR3 nucleotides read TGTGCCAGTAACGGGGGGACCGAGCAGTACTTC. Amino acids: CASNGGTEQYF. Full variable domain (missing parts from reference TRBV19 and TRBJ2-7): DGGITQSPKYLFRKEGQNVTLSCEQNLNHDAMYWYRQDPGQGLRLIYYSQIVNDFQKGDIAEGYSVSREKKESFPLTVTSAQKNPTAFYLCASNGGTEQYFGPGTRLTVT.